This TCR beta chain was recorded in a study of CD4 T cells in relation to SARS-CoV-2 and coronaviruses. Measured with immunoSEQ multiplex PCR; TCRdb has only the in-frame clones, and not every one. The sample carries roughly 14,000 clones, approximately 80% recorded once. Germline V CDR1 and CDR2: SGDLS, YYNGEE. The CDR3 loop spans 14 amino acids. With 0 bases removed from V and 4 bases from J, the gap between germline ends came to 10 bases. On this clone: The antigen remains unidentified.

Study observations and caveats: This crossreactivity analysis covered spike protein alone, no other viral proteins.

CD4+ T cells from unexposed donors were obtained before the COVID-19 pandemic (2011-2018). Isolation of CD4+ T cells took place after about 9 days in culture. PBMCs were plated at around 2 million per well in IL-2-containing medium. The sample consisted of CD4+ T cells from PBMCs, cultured in vitro. This clonotype was sampled from a human donor in good health. This chain uses TRBV9 with TRBJ1-1, with D possibly TRBD1 on 5 matching bases. CDR3 amino acids: CASSVGRVPTEAFF. CDR3 sequence (DNA): TGTGCCAGCAGCGTAGGCAGGGTTCCCACTGAAGCTTTCTTT.